Presented here are 18 T cell receptor beta chains from one specimen sequenced in a study of cytomegalovirus exposure and HLA in healthy donors. Measured with immunoSEQ multiplex PCR; TCRdb has only the in-frame clones, and not every one. The sample lists 90,000 to 150,000 clones; approximately 88% were seen once. The specimen sequenced was PBMCs. These receptor sequences come from a woman between 18 and 29 years old in good health and CMV-seropositive.

The chain is built from TRBV29-1 and TRBJ1-2; a weak D match, TRBD1 (5 bases). Trimming took 0 bases from V and 0 from J, leaving 17 bases between them. There are 17 residues in the CDR3. CDR1 is SQVTM, CDR2 ANQGSEA, per germline. CDR3 nucleotide sequence: TGCAGCGTTGAAGATCTCGGGGGAGTCGATGCTAACTATGGCTACACCTTC. As protein: CSVEDLGGVDANYGYTF. The full variable domain, completed using reference TRBV29-1 and TRBJ1-2, is SAVISQKPSRDICQRGTSLTIQCQVDSQVTMMFWYRQQPGQSLTLIATANQGSEATYESGFVIDKFPISRPNLTFSTLTVSNMSPEDSSIYLCSVEDLGGVDANYGYTFGSGTRLTVV.

V gene TRBV4-1 combines with J gene TRBJ1-1; 8 bases agree with TRBD1. The CDR3 totals 14 residues. Germline trimming cut 1 base from V and 5 bases from J; bases unmatched to any gene: 3. Germline loops: CDR1 MGHRA, CDR2 YSYEKL. The CDR3 DNA reads as TGCGCCAGCAGCCAAGGCAGGGGGCGAACTGAAGCTTTCTTT. Protein sequence: CASSQGRGRTEAFF.

In this sample, this clone turned up a few times. The rearrangement joins TRBV27 to TRBJ2-1; perhaps TRBD2 as D (6 bases). The V gene's germline CDR1 is MNHEY and CDR2 SMNVEV (reference sequence). Trimming pared 4 bases from V and 2 bases from J, leaving 12 bases between. CDR3 length: 15 residues. This CDR3 is CASSWRGQTYNEQFF. The DNA for the CDR3 is TGTGCCAGCAGTTGGAGGGGCCAAACCTACAATGAGCAGTTCTTC.

This clone has more than one count but fewer than ten. The CDR3 sequence: CASSPRTGVDEQYF. CDR3 sequence (DNA): TGTGCCAGCTCACCCCGGACAGGTGTAGACGAGCAGTACTTC. The chain has TRBV18 and TRBJ2-7; TRBD1 agrees at 7 bases. V was pared by 3 bases and J by 5 bases, with 7 bases of the junction left unmatched. Germline CDR1 KGHSH, CDR2 LQKENI. The CDR3 consists of 14 residues.

This chain links TRBV4-1 with TRBJ2-2; D is possibly TRBD1 (6 bases). CDR1 and CDR2 from the germline V gene are MGHRA and YSYEKL. The CDR3 runs to 14 residues. V dropped 0 bases and J dropped 7 bases, with 9 bases sitting between them. The DNA of the CDR3 is TGCGCCAGCAGCCAAGAAGGGGGAATCGGGGAGCTGTTTTTT. Its protein product is CASSQEGGIGELFF.

The rearrangement uses TRBV6-1 and TRBJ2-1; 10 bases are shared with TRBD1. V shed 7 bases and J 16 bases; nucleotides not matched to a gene: 16. CDR3 length: 14 residues. CDR1 is MNHNS and CDR2 is SASEGT in the germline V gene. The CDR3 DNA sequence: TGTGCCAGCACAGAACATACGACCCGGGACAGGGGATTCTTC. It specifies CASTEHTTRDRGFF.

The chain uses TRBV5-1 and TRBJ2-3; the D gene is possibly TRBD2 (6 bases). Germline CDR1 reads SGHRS; CDR2 reads YFSETQ. This CDR3 is built from 15 residues. Deletions cut 0 bases from V and 1 base from J, with 9 bases between. In DNA, the CDR3 is TGCGCCAGCAGCTTGGGACTAGGGGGCACAGATACGCAGTATTTT. It codes for CASSLGLGGTDTQYF.

The J gene is TRBJ1-3, the V gene TRBV5-1; 7 nucleotides align to TRBD1. The CDR3 is made up of 14 amino acids. Germline CDR1 reads SGHRS; CDR2 reads YFSETQ. V shed 1 base and J 7 bases; nucleotides not matched to a gene: 5. In nucleotides, the CDR3 is TGCGCCAGCAGCTTGAGACAGGGTAGTAACACCATATATTTT. Translating gives CASSLRQGSNTIYF.

The gene calls are TRBV20-1 and TRBJ2-7; 8 bases match TRBD1. The CDR3 consists of 11 residues. CDR1 and CDR2 (germline): DFQATT, SNEGSKA (reference sequence). V was pared by 6 bases and J by 5 bases, with 3 bases of the junction left unmatched. As DNA, the CDR3 is TGCAGTGCCCCGGACAGGGACGAGCAGTACTTC. Translation gives CSAPDRDEQYF.

V is TRBV6-1 and J is TRBJ2-7, with a weak D call TRBD1 (5 bases). Trimming removed 2 bases from V and 5 bases from J, with 13 bases in between. The length of the CDR3 is 14 residues. Germline assignment: CDR1 MNHNS and CDR2 SASEGT. In DNA, the CDR3 is TGTGCCAGCAGTGAAATGGCAGGGTCCCACGAGCAGTACTTC. Its protein product is CASSEMAGSHEQYF.

The rearrangement links TRBV5-4 to TRBJ1-1, with 7 nucleotides matching TRBD1. CDR1 is SGHNT, CDR2 YYREEE, per germline (reference sequence). V lost 4 bases and J lost 5; bases outside the gene matches: 8. The CDR3 is made up of 14 amino acids. As DNA, the CDR3 is TGTGCCAGCAGCGTCCGGGACAGAAATACTGAAGCTTTCTTT. Translation: CASSVRDRNTEAFF.

This chain uses TRBV7-8 with TRBJ1-1, with unresolved D. This CDR3 has 13 amino acids. The V end lost 3 bases, the J end lost 1 base, and 6 bases lay between the germline ends. The germline V gene has CDR1 SGHVS and CDR2 FQNEAQ. CDR3 in DNA: TGTGCCAGCAGCTTTACAACGAACACTGAAGCTTTCTTT. Amino acid sequence: CASSFTTNTEAFF. Variable domain in full (rest from reference TRBV7-8 and TRBJ1-1): GAGVSQSPRYKVAKRGQDVALRCDPISGHVSLFWYQQALGQGPEFLTYFQNEAQLDKSGLPSDRFFAERPEGSVSTLKIQRTQQEDSAVYLCASSFTTNTEAFFGQGTRLTVV.

DNA of the CDR3: TGTGCCAGCAGTCTGAGCGGGAGGGCCACATACGAGCAGTACTTC. Its translation: CASSLSGRATYEQYF. The rearrangement joins TRBV4-2 to TRBJ2-7, with 10 bases lining up with TRBD2. Germline V gene data show CDR1 as LGHNA and CDR2 as YNFKEQ. The junction had 9 bases not matched to a gene; V was cut back by 6 bases and J by 4 bases. This CDR3 has 15 residues.

The chain combines TRBV29-1 with TRBJ1-1; D is ambiguous. Trimming took off 7 bases at V and 0 bases at J, with 9 bases between the two ends. The germline V gene has CDR1 SQVTM and CDR2 ANQGSEA. This CDR3 has 12 amino acids. CDR3 protein: CSGQTLNTEAFF. The DNA for the CDR3 is TGCAGCGGACAAACACTGAACACTGAAGCTTTCTTT.

The CDR3 nucleotides are TGTGCCTGGAGTGTACACGGAGGCTCCTACGAGCAGTACTTC. This encodes CAWSVHGGSYEQYF. The V and J genes are TRBV30 and TRBJ2-7; tentative D call: TRBD2 (5 bases). Germline V gene data show CDR1 as GTSNPN and CDR2 as SVGIG (reference sequence). The ends were cut back, 0 bases at V and 0 bases at J, with 9 bases in the middle. The CDR3 totals 14 residues.

The V and J genes are TRBV27 and TRBJ2-1, with 7 positions matching TRBD2. After removal of 4 bases from V and 9 bases from J, the junction contained 6 bases not matched to a gene. The CDR3 contains 13 residues. Germline V gene data show CDR1 as MNHEY and CDR2 as SMNVEV (reference sequence). CDR3 loop: CASSWGGPIEQFF. CDR3 nucleotides: TGTGCCAGCAGTTGGGGGGGACCCATTGAGCAGTTCTTC.

This rearrangement joins TRBV27 to TRBJ1-6, with D possibly TRBD1 on 5 matching bases. Trimming took 3 bases from V and 2 from J, leaving 17 bases between them. Per the germline V gene, CDR1 is MNHEY and CDR2 is SMNVEV (reference sequence). The CDR3 is made up of 18 amino acids. CDR3: CASSFRRGKTPYNSPLHF. The CDR3 nucleotides are TGTGCCAGCAGTTTCCGGCGGGGGAAAACTCCCTATAATTCACCCCTCCACTTT.

This clone was found a few times. This CDR3 reads CATSRGDRGREQYF. Here the CDR3 DNA reads TGTGCCACCAGCAGAGGGGACAGGGGGCGAGAGCAGTACTTC. The chain has TRBV15 and TRBJ2-7; 12 nucleotides agree with TRBD1. V dropped 1 base and J dropped 7; count of bases not matched to a gene: 2. Germline V gene lookup returns CDR1 LNHNV and CDR2 YYDKDF (reference sequence). This CDR3 is 14 amino acids long.